This T cell receptor (beta chain) was identified in a study (dated by TCRdb to the mid-2010s). A note on the overall study: The study examined whether tumor-infiltrating Tregs in breast cancer are drawn from blood Tregs or arise in situ by conversion from other CD4+ T cell subsets.

Study-wide conclusions, independent of this receptor: Validation in the larger cohort was restricted to a single TCR beta V-J rearrangement rather than whole repertoires. The greatest overlap of tumor-infiltrating Treg TCR alpha and beta sequences was with tumor naive CD4+ T cells, followed next by blood naive CD4+ T cells. The TCR gene usage of tumor memory CD4+ T cells clustered together with blood and lymph node memory CD4+ cells and with lymph node naive CD4+ cells.

Full-length TCR variable regions were amplified by 5' RACE PCR with constant-region reverse primers, followed by semi-nested PCR with Nested Universal Primer A. Using the ReliaPrep RNA Cell Miniprep System, total RNA was extracted, and the SMARTer RACE 5'/3' Kit was then used to reverse transcribe the RNA into 5'RACE-ready cDNA. An Illumina MiSeq was used to sequence the full-length TCR alpha and beta libraries, which had been barcoded with multiplex adaptors. As for the authors' bioinformatics: Sequencing data were pooled across the five patients for each of nine subset-tissue groups and compared by unsupervised clustering of TCR gene usage. The Morisita-Horn index was used to calculate repertoire similarity, with shared sequences weighted by how much each contributed to each repertoire. The public reads were reanalyzed by TCRdb: fastp trimming at Q25, MiXCR alignment, in-frame beta chains only. Each CDR3 protein appears once, grouped with its most common genes and DNA. The V and J calls come from TCRdb's annotation, not from the publication. The sample table lists tens of thousands of distinct CDR3 sequences, around a quarter of them with a count of one. The ten biggest clones cover 3% to 3.5% of the sample.

The memory CD4+ T cell population was isolated based on a CD4+CD45RO+CD25- phenotype. Tregs, naive and memory CD4+ T cells from tumor, blood and ipsilateral draining lymph nodes of a handful of breast cancer patients underwent full-length TCR alpha and beta sequencing. Tumor tissue and lymph nodes from ipsilateral axillary dissection were perfused with PBS, minced and digested with collagenase I and hyaluronidase. FACS confirmed that the sorted cell populations were more than 90% pure. In this sample, this clonotype turned up a few times. Its antigen remains unidentified. Base qualities are not provided; no much larger clone lies one nucleotide away. Including cysteine and phenylalanine, the CDR3 has 14 amino acids. Kept here is only the CDR3 DNA, which spans 42 bases and is read in frame from base 1. The germline V gene sets CDR1 to MNHEY and CDR2 to SVGAGI. The V end loses 0 bases and the J end loses 6 bases, and a stretch of 8 bases separates them.

The chain is assembled from TRBV6-5 and TRBJ2-2; no confident D gene assignment can be made. The clonotype originates from a female donor with breast cancer. Sequencing was done on a sample of tumor-infiltrating memory CD4+ T cells sorted from the breast tumor. Explained via the paper, the cell subset or site label denotes: memory CD4+ T cells, CD4+CD45RO+CD25-. The nucleotide sequence is given as TGTGCCAGCAGTTACTCCGGGTCCCCCGGGGAGCTGTTTTTT. It is translated as CASSYSGSPGELFF.